Listed below are T cell receptor beta chains from one sample, sequenced in a study of T cell repertoires in cytomegalovirus infection. No cognate antigen is known for these TCRs. TCRdb ran MiXCR on the reads and lists one entry per CDR3 protein. In the table there are hundreds of thousands of distinct CDR3 sequences, 30% to 35% of which are singletons. Sequencing used cultured PBMCs, obtained from culture after CMV antigen stimulation. The receptor set was obtained from a human donor in good health (CMV status not recorded). Some clones in this sample may be carry-over from other donors' samples. Each CDR3 is given without its conserved first and last residue. Each record gives: V gene, J gene, CDR3 protein.

TRBV7-9,TRBJ2-5,ASSSMGLQETQY
TRBV18,TRBJ1-4,ASSQRSDDQGLLEKLF
TRBV2,TRBJ2-3,ASSEASGRPQADTQY
TRBV7-6,TRBJ1-3,ASSQGDAGNTIY
TRBV7-9,TRBJ1-2,ASSLDRRNYGYT
TRBV4-1,TRBJ2-1,ASSQRVLAGVNEQF
TRBV2,TRBJ1-6,ASTTKWVQHNSPLH
TRBV7-6,TRBJ1-1,ASSLTTGGRAEAF
TRBV19,TRBJ1-2,ASSIGDTGANYGYT
TRBV7-6,TRBJ2-5,ASSLGQGRGETQY
TRBV20-1,TRBJ2-7,SASKRSSYEQY
TRBV5-1,TRBJ2-5,ASSSSGGLAETQY
TRBV4-1,TRBJ1-1,ATRAGQGTSEAF
TRBV12-3/TRBV12-4,TRBJ2-2,ASKGLTGTGELF
TRBV7-4,TRBJ2-1,ASSLAGDDNEQF
TRBV20-1,TRBJ2-3,SARKAHKGYTQY
TRBV7-2,TRBJ1-4,ASSYGQNEKLF
TRBV7-6,TRBJ2-3,ASSLTTPERGTDTQY
TRBV5-1,TRBJ1-3,ASSLEGISGNTIY
TRBV7-2,TRBJ1-6,ASSLRDMGSPLH
TRBV20-1,TRBJ2-3,SARSRGTLTDTQY
TRBV11-2,TRBJ2-1,ASSSLNPSYNEQF
TRBV6-1,TRBJ1-1,ASRKNRENTEAF
TRBV6-5,TRBJ2-1,ASSSDRWDNEQF
TRBV27,TRBJ1-6,ASSFGRGAYNSPLH
TRBV7-2,TRBJ2-1,ASMPGGLEVNEQF
TRBV5-6,TRBJ2-5,ASSLLRGTGSYLETQY
TRBV4-1,TRBJ2-5,ASSPKGDKVTQY
TRBV2,TRBJ2-1,ASSRDRAFWSTSYNEQF
TRBV10-3,TRBJ2-3,AISDPEVTDTQY
TRBV6-2/TRBV6-3,TRBJ2-1,ASSPRRWNEQF
TRBV7-4,TRBJ2-1,ASSQAPGTSGPRNYNEQF
TRBV20-1,TRBJ1-2,SVRNSNYGYT
TRBV7-2,TRBJ2-1,ASSLVYWQEVGEQF
TRBV4-3,TRBJ2-2,ASSQEGDALNTGELF
TRBV27,TRBJ2-3,ASSLGRISTDTQY
TRBV7-2,TRBJ2-1,ASSLTGTSGRFREQF
TRBV28,TRBJ1-4,ASSSGGGGDEKLF
TRBV19,TRBJ1-5,ASSAYRTGKVDQPQH
TRBV6-1,TRBJ2-3,ASSHLAADTQY
TRBV28,TRBJ1-2,ASSLGDGEEGGYGYT
TRBV7-8,TRBJ1-1,ASSLSRVKTEAF
TRBV7-9,TRBJ2-7,ASSSQVTYEQY
TRBV6-1,TRBJ1-1,ASSEPDGGAGNTEAF
TRBV6-5,TRBJ2-7,ASRGGRTAPYEQY
TRBV7-2,TRBJ1-1,ASSLQGGANTEAF
TRBV7-2,TRBJ2-2,ASSRTGTNTGELF
TRBV7-9,TRBJ1-4,ASSTPGGEKLF
TRBV19,TRBJ1-1,ASSILVNTEAF
TRBV7-2,TRBJ2-7,ASSLLSGAPYEQY
TRBV7-9,TRBJ2-3,ASSLGLGSTDTEY
TRBV7-2,TRBJ2-7,ASSRRVSYEQY
TRBV6-1,TRBJ1-6,ASSTGPRDSPLH
TRBV2,TRBJ2-5,ASRKGLAGGYQETQY
TRBV7-6,TRBJ1-2,ASSPDRAGGYT
TRBV6-2/TRBV6-3,TRBJ2-3,ASIRDGTDTQY
TRBV7-9,TRBJ2-1,ASSRGGGPEQF
TRBV6-1,TRBJ2-1,ASSWTVYNEQF
TRBV7-6,TRBJ2-2,ASSLKPAGWSGELF